This T cell receptor beta chain emerged from a study of T cell repertoires in MIS-A myocarditis (dated by TCRdb to 2022 to 2024). TCRbeta CDR3 regions were amplified by the immunoSEQ bias-controlled multiplex PCR and were subjected to high-throughput sequencing. In the source study's methods: The immunoSEQ vendor pipeline collapsed and filtered CDR3 sequences to measure the abundance and frequency of each unique TCRbeta CDR3. Dominant CDR3 amino acid sequences were clustered with SARS-CoV-2-specific ImmuneCODE TCRbeta sequences by CD-HIT at a 90% global sequence identity threshold. A clone was classed as hyperexpanded at a frequency of 0.1 to 1 and as large at a frequency of 0.01 to 0.1. For the dominant clones, CDR3 amino acid sequences and V and J gene assignments were confirmed with MiXCR. The R stringdist package was used to compute Levenshtein distances between the patient clonotypes and the ImmuneCODE hits. TCRdb provides this immuneACCESS table in a form limited to in-frame rearrangements. Some clones are lacking; in checked studies, under half of them reflect an unresolved V gene, and why the rest are absent is not known. That table supplies the V and J calls and clone size; D and trimming were determined from the DNA. This sample has about 10,000 clones in its table, and around nine tenths of those were observed once. The ten largest clones add up to more than 2% of the sample.

Spanning cysteine to phenylalanine, the CDR3 consists of 19 amino acids. The DNA shown is the 57-base CDR3, in frame from base 1. Trimming removed 2 bases from V and 0 bases from J, leaving 20 bases between the germline ends. According to the germline V gene, CDR1 reads MDHEN and CDR2 reads SYDVKM. As for this clone: This receptor's antigen is unknown. Base qualities are not provided; no much larger clone lies one nucleotide away.

The QIAamp DNA FFPE kit was used to extract genomic DNA from formalin-fixed paraffin-embedded autopsy tissue. This receptor was taken from a man between 18 and 29 years old with fulminant myocarditis from multisystem inflammatory syndrome in adults (MIS-A) after COVID-19. The chain uses TRBV28 and TRBJ2-1, with the D gene too uncertain to name. Sequencing was done on a sample of thoracic lymph node tissue obtained at autopsy. The nucleotide sequence reads TGTGCCAGCAGTTTAGGGCCGTGGACGCAAGGGATCTCCTACAATGAGCAGTTCTTC. Its amino acids are CASSLGPWTQGISYNEQFF. The CDR3, completed at both ends by the reference TRBV28 and TRBJ2-1 genes, gives the full variable domain DVKVTQSSRYLVKRTGEKVFLECVQDMDHENMFWYRQDPGLGLRLIYFSYDVKMKEKGDIPEGYSVSREKKERFSLILESASTNQTSMYLCASSLGPWTQGISYNEQFFGPGTRLTVL.